This T cell receptor (beta chain) was identified in a study of tumor and adjacent non-tumor tissue in lung cancer. Germline V gene data show CDR1 as MDHEN and CDR2 as SYDVKM. J was trimmed by 5 bases and V by 6 bases; bases with no gene match: 9. The CDR3 covers 15 residues. RNA was extracted from bulk tissue without any cell sorting. A modified ARM-PCR protocol with three rounds of nested PCR amplified TCRbeta. MiXCR, applied by TCRdb to the multiplex PCR reads, yields one record per CDR3 protein. This table holds more than 85,000 distinct CDR3 sequences, roughly 62% found once. This clonotype was counted many times. Its antigen is undetermined. Whole-study results and caveats: Tumor tissue had significantly higher TCR diversity than normal lung.

The chain combines TRBV28 with TRBJ2-7; TRBD2 agrees at 11 bases. The specimen sequenced was lung tumor tissue. This receptor was identified in a man between 65 and 85 years old with non-small cell lung cancer. CDR3 DNA: TGTGCCAGCAGCTCAGATAGCGGGGGGGAGGACGAGCAGTACTTC. Its protein product is CASSSDSGGEDEQYF.